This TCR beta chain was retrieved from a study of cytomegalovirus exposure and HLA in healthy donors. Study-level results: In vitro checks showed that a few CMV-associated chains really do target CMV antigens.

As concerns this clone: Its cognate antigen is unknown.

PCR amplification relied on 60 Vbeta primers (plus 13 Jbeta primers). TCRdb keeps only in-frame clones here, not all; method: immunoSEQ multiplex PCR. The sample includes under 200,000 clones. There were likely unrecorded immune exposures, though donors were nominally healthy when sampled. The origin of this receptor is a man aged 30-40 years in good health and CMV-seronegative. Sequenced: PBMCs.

Here the CDR3 DNA reads TGTGCCAGTAGTATAGGGTGGGACAGCTTTTCCGAGCAGTACTTC. Translation: CASSIGWDSFSEQYF. This chain links TRBV19 with TRBJ2-7, with 7 bases identical to TRBD1. The V gene end was trimmed by 1 base and the J gene end by 6 bases; junction bases not matched to a gene: 9. The CDR3 spans 15 residues. Germline loops: CDR1 LNHDA, CDR2 SQIVND (reference sequence).